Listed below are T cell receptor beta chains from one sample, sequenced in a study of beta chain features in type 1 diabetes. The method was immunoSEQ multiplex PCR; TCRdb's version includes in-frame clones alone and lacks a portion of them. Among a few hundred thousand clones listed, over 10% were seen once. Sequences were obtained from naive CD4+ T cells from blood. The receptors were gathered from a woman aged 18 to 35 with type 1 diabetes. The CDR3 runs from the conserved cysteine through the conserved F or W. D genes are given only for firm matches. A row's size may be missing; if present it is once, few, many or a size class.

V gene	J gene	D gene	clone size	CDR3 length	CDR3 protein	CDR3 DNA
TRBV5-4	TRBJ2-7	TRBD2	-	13	CASSPGLADEQYF	TGTGCCAGCAGCCCGGGACTAGCGGACGAGCAGTACTTC
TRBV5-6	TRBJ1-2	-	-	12	CASSWYSYGYTF	TGTGCCAGCAGCTGGTACAGCTATGGCTACACCTTC
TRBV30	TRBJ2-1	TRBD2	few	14	CAWTPGGRYNEQFF	TGTGCCTGGACCCCGGGAGGCCGGTACAATGAGCAGTTCTTC
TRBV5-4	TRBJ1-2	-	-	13	CASSSKSTYGYTF	TGTGCCAGCAGCTCGAAAAGTACTTATGGCTACACCTTC
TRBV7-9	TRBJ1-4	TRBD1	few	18	CASSLGATRRGRSEKLFF	TGTGCCAGCAGCCTCGGGGCCACAAGGAGGGGGCGAAGTGAAAAACTGTTTTTT
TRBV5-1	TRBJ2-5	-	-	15	CASSLGRQGGETQYF	TGCGCCAGCAGCTTGGGGCGGCAGGGAGGAGAGACCCAGTACTTC
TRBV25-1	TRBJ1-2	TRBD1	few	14	CASSADRGWGGYTF	TGTGCCAGCAGTGCGGACAGGGGGTGGGGTGGCTACACCTTC
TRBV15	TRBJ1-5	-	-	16	CATERSGSGLGQPQHF	TGTGCCACCGAAAGATCGGGGTCAGGCCTGGGTCAGCCCCAGCATTTT
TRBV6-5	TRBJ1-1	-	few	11	CASSRGTEAFF	TGTGCCAGCAGTAGGGGGACTGAAGCTTTCTTT
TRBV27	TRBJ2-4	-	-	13	CASSPRTGNIQYF	TGTGCCAGCAGTCCCAGGACTGGAAACATTCAGTACTTC
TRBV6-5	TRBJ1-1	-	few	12	CASRPRVIEAFF	TGTGCCAGCAGACCCAGGGTAATCGAAGCTTTCTTT
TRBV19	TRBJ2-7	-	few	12	CASSRDSYEQYF	TGTGCCAGTAGCCGGGACTCCTACGAGCAGTACTTC
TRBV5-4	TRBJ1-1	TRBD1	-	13	CASMGQGWTEAFF	TGTGCCAGCATGGGACAGGGTTGGACTGAAGCTTTCTTT
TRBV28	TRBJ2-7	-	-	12	CASSLWVGEQYF	TGTGCCAGCAGTTTATGGGTCGGGGAGCAGTACTTC
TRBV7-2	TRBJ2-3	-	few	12	CASSFRGDTQYF	TGTGCCAGCAGCTTCCGGGGAGATACGCAGTATTTT